Listed here are 13 T cell receptor beta chains from one sample, sequenced in a study of cytomegalovirus exposure and HLA in healthy donors. The PCR had 60 Vbeta and 13 Jbeta primers. Libraries were prepared by immunoSEQ multiplex PCR; TCRdb keeps only in-frame clonotypes and omits some of them. The table records 200,000 or so clones, about three quarters of them present only once. Input material: PBMCs. The origin of the receptors is a man aged 18 to 35 in good health and CMV-seronegative.

The V gene is TRBV30, the J gene TRBJ2-7; D is perhaps TRBD2 (6 bases). The CDR3 extends over 13 amino acids. CDR1 and CDR2 from the germline V gene are GTSNPN and SVGIG (reference sequence). V shed 3 bases and J shed 3 bases, with 12 bases lying between them. As DNA, the CDR3 is TGTGCCTGGAGCGGGCGGGGTCGCTACGAGCAGTACTTC. It encodes CAWSGRGRYEQYF.

J is TRBJ2-1 and V is TRBV7-3; 10 bases align to TRBD2. The V segment lost 1 base and the J segment 3 bases; nucleotides outside the gene matches: 0. Germline CDR1 is SGHTA and CDR2 is FQGTGA. The CDR3 totals 15 residues. The CDR3 nucleotides read TGTGCCAGCAGCTTAAGGACTAGCGGCTACAATGAGCAGTTCTTC. Its translation: CASSLRTSGYNEQFF.

V gene TRBV25-1 combines with J gene TRBJ1-2; 8 nucleotides match TRBD1. The CDR3 is 16 residues long. CDR1 MGHDK and CDR2 SYGVNS come from the germline V gene. V was clipped by 7 bases and J by 2 bases; unmatched bases: 12. The CDR3 protein is CASINTGTGGNYGYTF. DNA for the CDR3: TGTGCCAGCATCAACACCGGGACAGGAGGAAACTATGGCTACACCTTC.

This clone has only a few counts. Relative to the germline gene, one junction end is altered; a read error may explain this. The CDR3: CSASFNEQFF. The CDR3 region has the DNA TGCAGTGCCTCCTTCAATGAGCAGTTCTTC. The chain links TRBV20-1 to TRBJ2-1; D gene uncertain. Germline V CDR1 and CDR2: DFQATT, SNEGSKA (reference sequence). The CDR3 is made up of 10 amino acids.

This chain links TRBV28 with TRBJ1-1; D call uncertain. Germline V gene sequence: CDR1 MDHEN, CDR2 SYDVKM. This CDR3 spans 14 amino acids. V dropped 3 bases and J dropped 5 bases, with 13 bases sitting between them. The CDR3 loop is CASSLDPTGTEAFF. CDR3 bases: TGTGCCAGCAGTTTGGACCCTACGGGGACTGAAGCTTTCTTT.

The J gene is TRBJ1-1, the V gene TRBV7-9, with 10 positions matching TRBD1. Per germline, CDR1 SEHNR and CDR2 FQNEAQ (reference sequence). The CDR3 extends over 18 amino acids. V dropped 0 bases and J dropped 5; count of bases not matched to a gene: 12. In DNA form, the CDR3 reads TGTGCCAGCAGCTTAGCCGTCTACCCGGGACAGGGGTTGACTGAAGCTTTCTTT. Translated, it gives CASSLAVYPGQGLTEAFF.

The chain uses TRBV6-6 and TRBJ2-7; TRBD1 aligns across 9 bases. CDR3 size: 15 residues. CDR1 and CDR2 (germline): MNHNY, SVGAGI (reference sequence). Trimming removed 6 bases from V and 2 bases from J; junction bases left unmatched: 8. CDR3 amino acids: CASRPQGAPPYEQYF. In nucleotides, the CDR3 is TGTGCCAGCAGGCCACAGGGGGCTCCCCCCTACGAGCAGTACTTC.

The chain carries TRBV19 and TRBJ2-5; 14 bases line up with TRBD2. There are 15 residues in the CDR3. From germline, CDR1 is LNHDA and CDR2 SQIVND (reference sequence). The trim removed 7 bases at V and 5 bases at J, leaving 6 bases unmatched. CDR3 nucleotide sequence: TGTGCCAGTACTTCGACTAGCGGGGGGGGTGAGACCCAGTACTTC. Protein sequence: CASTSTSGGGETQYF.

The gene calls are TRBV10-3 and TRBJ2-5, with 8 bases lining up with TRBD2. This CDR3 contains 15 residues. Germline assignment: CDR1 ENHRY and CDR2 SYGVKD. The V segment lost 4 bases and the J segment 2 bases; nucleotides outside the gene matches: 6. The DNA for the CDR3 is TGTGCCATCAGTGGGCGCGCGGGGGGACAAGAGACCCAGTACTTC. It yields the protein CAISGRAGGQETQYF.

The chain employs TRBV18 and TRBJ2-7; maybe TRBD1 (5 bases). The CDR3 is 13 amino acids. CDR1 is KGHSH and CDR2 is LQKENI in the germline V gene. V was shortened by 3 bases and J by 2 bases, with 8 bases between the two germline ends. CDR3 in amino acids: CASSPQGTYEQYF. The CDR3 nucleotides are TGTGCCAGCTCACCCCAGGGAACCTACGAGCAGTACTTC. Full variable domain (rest looked up from reference TRBV18 and TRBJ2-7): NAGVMQNPRHLVRRRGQEARLRCSPMKGHSHVYWYRQLPEEGLKFMVYLQKENIIDESGMPKERFSAEFPKEGPSILRIQQVVRGDSAAYFCASSPQGTYEQYFGPGTRLTVT.

The chain employs TRBV27 and TRBJ2-3, with a weak D call TRBD2 (5 bases). V shed 8 bases and J shed 1 base, with 13 bases lying between them. The length of the CDR3 is 14 residues. The germline CDR1 and CDR2 sequences are MNHEY and SMNVEV (reference sequence). The CDR3 coding sequence is TGTGCCAGCTCGGGGTTTCTGGGCACAGATACGCAGTATTTT. Translating it yields CASSGFLGTDTQYF.

The chain has TRBV5-6 and TRBJ2-1, with D possibly TRBD2 on 5 matching bases. Germline values: CDR1 SGHDT, CDR2 YYEEEE. Trimming cost V 4 bases and J 2 bases, with 10 bases left between them. The CDR3 runs to 14 residues. CDR3 coding DNA: TGTGCCAGCAGCCTACTAGTGCCCTACAATGAGCAGTTCTTC. Protein product: CASSLLVPYNEQFF.

This rearrangement joins TRBV30 to TRBJ2-3, with D perhaps matching TRBD2 (6 bases). CDR1 and CDR2 (germline): GTSNPN, SVGIG (reference sequence). This CDR3 region has 14 residues. V was clipped by 3 bases and J by 0 bases, with 10 bases between them. DNA of the CDR3: TGTGCCTGGAGGCCCGGGACTAGCACAGATACGCAGTATTTT. Protein: CAWRPGTSTDTQYF.